This TCR beta chain comes out of a study of cytomegalovirus exposure and HLA in healthy donors. This CDR3 comprises 14 residues. The ends were cut back, 3 bases at V and 3 bases at J, with 11 bases in the middle. CDR1 and CDR2 from the germline V gene are MNHEY and SMNVEV (reference sequence). The data were produced by immunoSEQ multiplex PCR, yet TCRdb's version contains in-frame clones alone and is incomplete. Here the sample spans about 82,000 clones, approximately 93% being singletons. The receptor was derived from a man aged 18-30 years in good health and CMV-seronegative. The source material was PBMCs. The gene calls are TRBV27 and TRBJ2-5, with D tentatively TRBD1 (6 bases). The CDR3 region is CASSFTGLKETQYF. The DNA of the CDR3 is TGTGCCAGCAGTTTTACAGGGTTAAAAGAGACCCAGTACTTC.